This TCR beta chain was identified in a study of T-cell memory formation after mild COVID-19. Study context: TCR clusters were mostly confined to one donor each.

Study-level findings and limits: Pre-infection memory contained some responding clones, which suggested that cross-reactive memory had joined. There was no confirmation that second-wave clones peaking on day 37 were SARS-CoV-2 specific.

The table lists this clonotype with many counts. Its antigen is still unknown. The V end was cut by 5 bases, the J end by 5 bases, with 12 bases between. CDR1 and CDR2 from the germline V gene are SGHRS and YFSETQ. CDR3 length: 13 residues. Constant-segment primers served in 5'RACE that generated TCR alpha and TCR beta cDNA libraries bearing sample barcodes and UMIs. TCRdb re-called the 5' RACE reads with MiXCR, one entry per CDR3 protein. The data show 200,000 to 300,000 distinct CDR3 sequences, 8% to 10% seen once. This receptor was obtained from a young man who had mild COVID-19 (a few samples of this study predate the infection). Cell type and time point are not known. V is TRBV5-1 and J is TRBJ2-3; no clear D gene. The material sequenced was PBMCs or a T cell subset sorted from them (not recorded which). This CDR3 reads CASSSGSQDTQYF. The CDR3 DNA is TGCGCCAGCAGTTCCGGGTCACAAGATACGCAGTATTTT.